The 4 T cell receptor beta chains presented below share a single source sample, sequenced in a study of T-cell reconstitution after alpha-beta-depleted transplantation in children. For TCRbeta, the library was prepared with unique molecular identifiers. TCRdb recomputed calls from the PCR reads with MiXCR, one row per CDR3 protein. The sample has roughly 310,000 distinct CDR3 sequences, around 20% seen once. The sample was PBMCs, mostly from graft donor cells, taken 180 days after TCRalphabeta/CD19-depleted stem cell transplant. The origin of the receptors is a male patient younger than 18 who had a stem cell transplant for acute lymphoblastic leukemia, so the T cells may come from the graft donor.

This clonotype turned up a few times. CDR3 protein: CASSIVGNLYNEQFF. The CDR3 nucleotides are TGTGCCAGTAGTATAGTAGGCAACTTATACAATGAGCAGTTCTTC. The chain couples TRBV19 to TRBJ2-1; D unclear. The CDR3 is 15 residues long. V was clipped by 1 base and J by 4 bases, with 11 bases between them. Germline V gene sequence: CDR1 LNHDA, CDR2 SQIVND (reference sequence). The full variable domain, with the rest looked up from reference TRBV19 and TRBJ2-1, is DGGITQSPKYLFRKEGQNVTLSCEQNLNHDAMYWYRQDPGQGLRLIYYSQIVNDFQKGDIAEGYSVSREKKESFPLTVTSAQKNPTAFYLCASSIVGNLYNEQFFGPGTRLTVL.

The count of this clonotype is one. The V gene is TRBV7-8, the J gene TRBJ2-3; 7 bases agree with TRBD2. Looked up from germline, CDR1 is SGHVS and CDR2 is FQNEAQ. The CDR3 spans 15 residues. V was pared by 5 bases and J by 2 bases, with 7 bases of the junction left unmatched. CDR3: CASSPVRGDTDTQYF. CDR3 coding DNA: TGTGCCAGCAGCCCTGTACGGGGGGACACAGATACGCAGTATTTT.

The chain combines TRBV15 with TRBJ2-3; the D call may be TRBD1 or TRBD2 (7 bases each). V was cut by 3 bases and J by 3 bases, with 16 bases left in between. The CDR3 runs 16 residues. Germline V gene lookup returns CDR1 LNHNV and CDR2 YYDKDF (reference sequence). The CDR3 DNA reads TGTGCCACCAGCAGGGGAGGGGCAGGGGGAACAGATACGCAGTATTTT. Protein sequence: CATSRGGAGGTDTQYF.

V usage is TRBV24-1 and J usage is TRBJ2-2; TRBD1 agrees at 7 bases. The length of the CDR3 is 16 residues. Germline V lookup: CDR1 KGHDR, CDR2 SFDVKD. Trimming at V came to 3 bases and at J to 0 bases, leaving 3 bases not matched to a gene. In nucleotides, the CDR3 is TGTGCCACCAGTGATAATACAGGGGCGAACACCGGGGAGCTGTTTTTT. Translation: CATSDNTGANTGELFF.